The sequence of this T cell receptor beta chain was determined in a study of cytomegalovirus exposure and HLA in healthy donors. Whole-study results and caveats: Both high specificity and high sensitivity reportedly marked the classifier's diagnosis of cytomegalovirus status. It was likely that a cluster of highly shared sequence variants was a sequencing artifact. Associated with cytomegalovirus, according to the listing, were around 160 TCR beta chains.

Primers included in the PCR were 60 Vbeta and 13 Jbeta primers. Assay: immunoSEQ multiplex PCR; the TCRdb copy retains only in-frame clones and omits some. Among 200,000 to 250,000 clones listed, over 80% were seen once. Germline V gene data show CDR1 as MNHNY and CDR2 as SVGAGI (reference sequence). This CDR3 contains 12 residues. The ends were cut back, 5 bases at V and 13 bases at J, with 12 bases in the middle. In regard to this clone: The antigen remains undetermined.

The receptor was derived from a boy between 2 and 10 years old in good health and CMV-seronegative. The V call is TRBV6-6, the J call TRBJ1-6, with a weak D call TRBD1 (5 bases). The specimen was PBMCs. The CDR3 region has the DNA TGTGCCAGCAGTACCATGGAGGGGCCCCTCCACTTT. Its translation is CASSTMEGPLHF.